This TCR beta chain was sequenced for a study of molecular identifiers for immune sequencing clone quantification. General study findings and limits: Clones with over 20 RNA copies captured over 97% of effector molecules but under 1% of naive ones.

Many counts were recorded for this clonotype. Its cognate antigen is unknown. This CDR3 is built from 15 residues. Trimming left V 0 bases short and J 1 base short, with 10 bases between. Per germline, CDR1 LGHNA and CDR2 YSLEER. Sorted cells numbering roughly 18,000 to 1,000,000, with 10%, 30% or 50% RNA, yielded the naive CD8 libraries. Library preparation followed earlier protocols using designated TCR primers. TCRdb re-called the PCR reads through MiXCR, storing one row per CDR3 protein. The sample holds under 650,000 distinct CDR3 sequences, 15% to 20% seen once. V usage is TRBV4-3 and J usage is TRBJ2-7, with D uncertain. The receptor was derived from a human donor in good health. Some libraries in this study had Jurkat cell RNA spiked in. The material sequenced was naive CD8+ T cells from blood, with Jurkat cell RNA spiked in. Subset here: FACS-sorted CD8+CD4-CCR7+CD45RA+ naive T cells. The CDR3 here is CASSQDVLPSYEQYF. The CDR3 DNA follows: TGCGCCAGCAGCCAAGATGTACTGCCTTCCTACGAGCAGTACTTC.